The rows below give T cell receptor beta chains drawn from one sample of a study of human T cells and chemical hapten exposure. MiXCR was run by TCRdb on the RACE reads, yielding one entry per CDR3 protein. The sample yields 300,000 to 350,000 distinct CDR3 sequences, around 6.9% seen once. The specimen comprised whole blood, sampled in connection with sensitization to the hapten diphenylcyclopropenone (DPC). These receptors came from a woman between 18 and 30 years old with alopecia areata. Some clones in this sample may be carry-over from other donors' samples. Each CDR3 is given with its conserved first and last residue. The D gene is left open where the match is weak. The listing skips clone size in some rows; elsewhere it reads once, few, many or a size class.

J: TRBJ2-1; D: TRBD1; V: TRBV7-3; size: few; CDR3: CASSPGTGLGNEQFF; DNA: TGTGCCAGCAGCCCAGGGACAGGGCTAGGGAATGAGCAGTTCTTC
J: TRBJ2-3; D: NA; V: TRBV20-1; size: few; CDR3: CSASRLDPSTDTQYF; DNA: TGCAGTGCTAGCCGACTAGACCCCAGCACAGATACGCAGTATTTT
J: TRBJ2-3; D: NA; V: TRBV7-9; size: many; CDR3: CASSYVLAGADTQYF; DNA: TGTGCCAGCAGCTACGTATTAGCAGGAGCAGATACGCAGTATTTT
J: TRBJ2-1; D: TRBD2; V: TRBV14; size: NA; CDR3: CASSYRTSVYNEQFF; DNA: TGTGCCAGCAGCTATCGGACTAGCGTGTACAATGAGCAGTTCTTC
J: TRBJ1-2; D: NA; V: TRBV12-3/TRBV12-4; size: few; CDR3: CASSLSGANYGYTF; DNA: TGTGCCAGCAGTTTATCGGGGGCTAACTATGGCTACACCTTC
J: TRBJ1-2; D: NA; V: TRBV12-3/TRBV12-4; size: NA; CDR3: CASSPWRGYGYTF; DNA: TGTGCCAGCAGTCCGTGGAGGGGCTATGGCTACACCTTC
J: TRBJ2-3; D: NA; V: TRBV5-1; size: few; CDR3: CASSLARNVRTDTQYF; DNA: TGCGCCAGCAGCTTGGCCCGGAACGTTCGGACAGATACGCAGTATTTT
J: TRBJ2-3; D: NA; V: TRBV5-4; size: many; CDR3: CASSLKRGSTDTQYF; DNA: TGTGCCAGCAGCTTAAAACGGGGGAGCACAGATACGCAGTATTTT
J: TRBJ1-4; D: NA; V: TRBV7-8; size: few; CDR3: CASSDRPISNEKLFF; DNA: TGTGCCAGCAGCGATAGACCGATTTCTAATGAAAAACTGTTTTTT
J: TRBJ1-1; D: NA; V: TRBV7-2; size: few; CDR3: CASSLKGVYRVPEAFF; DNA: TGTGCCAGCAGCTTAAAGGGAGTATACAGGGTCCCTGAAGCTTTCTTT
J: TRBJ1-2; D: TRBD1; V: TRBV28; size: few; CDR3: CASSPTGLSDYGYTF; DNA: TGTGCCAGCAGCCCGACAGGGTTGAGCGACTATGGCTACACCTTC
J: TRBJ1-5; D: TRBD1; V: TRBV11-2; size: few; CDR3: CASSLGRTGVGQPQHF; DNA: TGTGCCAGCAGCTTAGGCCGGACAGGGGTTGGTCAGCCCCAGCATTTT
J: TRBJ1-1; D: NA; V: TRBV2; size: few; CDR3: CASSEEGLDTEAFF; DNA: TGTGCCAGCAGTGAAGAGGGGTTGGACACTGAAGCTTTCTTT
J: TRBJ1-1; D: NA; V: TRBV18; size: few; CDR3: CASSLRGQGTEAFF; DNA: TGTGCCAGCTCACTTCGGGGGCAAGGCACTGAAGCTTTCTTT
J: TRBJ1-2; D: TRBD1; V: TRBV29-1; size: many; CDR3: CSVGQGQGSF; DNA: TGCAGCGTTGGGCAGGGACAGGGCTCCTTC
J: TRBJ1-2; D: NA; V: TRBV7-6; size: NA; CDR3: CASSSGEYYGYTF; DNA: TGTGCCAGCAGCTCCGGGGAATACTATGGCTACACCTTC
J: TRBJ1-1; D: NA; V: TRBV7-2; size: many; CDR3: CASSLITANTEAFF; DNA: TGTGCCAGCAGCTTAATTACGGCGAACACTGAAGCTTTCTTT
J: TRBJ2-7; D: NA; V: TRBV12-3/TRBV12-4; size: many; CDR3: CASSFRGIPYEQYF; DNA: TGTGCCAGCAGTTTTAGGGGGATTCCCTACGAGCAGTACTTC
J: TRBJ2-3; D: NA; V: TRBV6-5; size: many; CDR3: CASSYSGPFTDTQYF; DNA: TGTGCCAGCAGTTACTCAGGGCCGTTCACAGATACGCAGTATTTT
J: TRBJ2-2; D: TRBD1; V: TRBV6-6; size: many; CDR3: CASTPPGQGAGGELFF; DNA: TGTGCCAGCACTCCCCCGGGACAGGGGGCCGGCGGGGAGCTGTTTTTT
J: TRBJ2-3; D: TRBD2; V: TRBV7-2; size: NA; CDR3: CASSSGTSTADTQYF; DNA: TGTGCCAGCAGCTCCGGGACTAGCACGGCAGATACGCAGTATTTT
J: TRBJ2-1; D: NA; V: TRBV6-1; size: few; CDR3: CASSEVVRNEQFF; DNA: TGTGCCAGCAGTGAAGTCGTCCGGAATGAGCAGTTCTTC
J: TRBJ1-6; D: NA; V: TRBV20-1; size: NA; CDR3: CSARDHLRDRDWNSPLHF; DNA: TGCAGTGCTAGAGACCACCTCCGGGACCGAGATTGGAATTCACCCCTCCACTTT
J: TRBJ2-5; D: NA; V: TRBV7-2; size: few; CDR3: CASSWGRDQETQYF; DNA: TGTGCCAGCAGCTGGGGACGAGACCAAGAGACCCAGTACTTC
J: TRBJ1-2; D: NA; V: TRBV9; size: few; CDR3: CASSSQGWDNYGYTF; DNA: TGTGCCAGCAGCTCCCAGGGGTGGGATAACTATGGCTACACCTTC
J: TRBJ1-2; D: NA; V: TRBV12-3/TRBV12-4; size: NA; CDR3: CASTSGVGYTF; DNA: TGTGCCAGCACTTCAGGGGTCGGCTACACCTTC
J: TRBJ1-1; D: NA; V: TRBV7-2; size: few; CDR3: CASSFIGGLRAEAFF; DNA: TGTGCCAGCAGCTTTATTGGGGGCTTGAGGGCTGAAGCCTTCTTT
J: TRBJ1-2; D: TRBD1; V: TRBV6-2/TRBV6-3; size: few; CDR3: CASSTTGIGYTF; DNA: TGTGCCAGCAGTACGACAGGGATCGGCTACACCTTC
J: TRBJ2-3; D: NA; V: TRBV5-6; size: many; CDR3: CASSLVTGTQYF; DNA: TGTGCCAGCAGCTTGGTGACGGGGACGCAGTATTTT
J: TRBJ1-2; D: NA; V: TRBV28; size: few; CDR3: CASSLYNSDGYTF; DNA: TGTGCCAGCAGTTTATACAACAGCGATGGCTACACCTTC
J: TRBJ2-3; D: NA; V: TRBV6-2/TRBV6-3; size: many; CDR3: CASCGGGVTDTQYF; DNA: TGTGCCAGCTGTGGAGGGGGGGTCACAGATACGCAGTATTTT
J: TRBJ2-7; D: NA; V: TRBV27; size: NA; CDR3: CASSPGTGRGQYF; DNA: TGTGCCAGCAGTCCCGGGACGGGTCGTGGGCAGTACTTC
J: TRBJ1-1; D: NA; V: TRBV6-6; size: few; CDR3: CASSYSRVYGGVGTEAFF; DNA: TGTGCCAGCAGTTACTCGAGGGTGTACGGGGGGGTAGGGACTGAAGCTTTCTTT
J: TRBJ1-2; D: NA; V: TRBV7-2; size: few; CDR3: CASSLDPLYGYTF; DNA: TGTGCCAGCAGCTTAGATCCGCTATATGGCTACACCTTC
J: TRBJ1-2; D: NA; V: TRBV4-1; size: few; CDR3: CASSQLAGEGGYTF; DNA: TGCGCCAGCAGCCAATTAGCAGGGGAGGGTGGCTACACCTTC
J: TRBJ2-4; D: NA; V: TRBV29-1; size: NA; CDR3: CSELGEVQYF; DNA: TGCAGCGAACTGGGGGAGGTTCAGTACTTC
J: TRBJ2-7; D: TRBD1; V: TRBV10-3; size: few; CDR3: CAISEGTGHFEQYF; DNA: TGTGCCATCAGTGAGGGGACAGGGCATTTCGAGCAGTACTTC
J: TRBJ2-5; D: TRBD2; V: TRBV4-2; size: many; CDR3: CASSQGGGDQETQYF; DNA: TGTGCCAGCAGCCAAGGTGGGGGGGACCAAGAGACCCAGTACTTC
J: TRBJ1-2; D: NA; V: TRBV7-2; size: NA; CDR3: CASSLGKGSGGYTF; DNA: TGTGCCAGCAGCTTAGGGAAGGGTTCAGGAGGCTACACCTTC
J: TRBJ2-1; D: NA; V: TRBV29-1; size: many; CDR3: CSVEDNQGPFF; DNA: TGCAGCGTTGAAGATAATCAGGGCCCGTTCTTC
J: TRBJ1-6; D: NA; V: TRBV25-1; size: few; CDR3: CASSESLGRAGSPLHF; DNA: TGTGCCAGCAGTGAATCCCTGGGAAGGGCAGGGTCACCCCTCCACTTT
J: TRBJ1-6; D: NA; V: TRBV3-1; size: many; CDR3: CASSIQIGTMHSPLHF; DNA: TGTGCCAGCAGCATCCAGATAGGGACTATGCATTCACCCCTCCACTTT